A single sample gave rise to the 21 T cell receptor beta chains below, sequenced in a study of shared clonotypes between healthy human individuals. Repertoires were generated with immunoSEQ multiplex PCR, while TCRdb's copy carries only in-frame clones and drops some. The data show roughly 1 million clones, around 78% seen once. The specimen was memory CD4+ T cells from PBMCs. Documented subset: CD45RA-negative fraction. Receptors were obtained from a young man in good health. Some clones in this sample may be carry-over from other donors' samples.

This clone has a handful of counts. The rearrangement uses TRBV27 and TRBJ1-2, with unresolved D. The germline CDR1 and CDR2 sequences are MNHEY and SMNVEV (reference sequence). This CDR3 spans 14 amino acids. Trimming took 7 bases from V and 3 from J, leaving 15 bases between them. This CDR3 reads CASKAVGQYYGYTF. CDR3 bases: TGTGCCAGCAAAGCCGTGGGCCAGTACTATGGCTACACCTTC.

This clone showed up just once. CDR3 bases: TGTGCCAGCAGACAGGGGGGGCTTCATCCTGGGGCCAACGTCCTGACTTTC. As protein: CASRQGGLHPGANVLTF. V and J are TRBV9 and TRBJ2-6, with TRBD1 as a possible D gene (8 bases). The CDR3 has 17 amino acids. The V and J ends lost 5 bases and 2 bases respectively, with 17 bases between them. Per the germline V gene, CDR1 is SGDLS and CDR2 is YYNGEE.

Concerning this clone itself: In the same sample, other DNA sequences code for this CDR3. The chain links TRBV9 to TRBJ2-3, with TRBD2 identical over 8 bases. Germline CDR1 SGDLS, CDR2 YYNGEE. The CDR3 runs to 15 residues. V shed 2 bases, J shed 4 bases, and the junction held 6 bases outside the gene matches. CDR3 residues: CASSVGSGRPDTQYF. The CDR3 coding sequence is TGTGCCAGCAGCGTGGGAAGCGGGAGACCAGATACGCAGTATTTT.

The V gene is TRBV28, the J gene TRBJ2-7, with D perhaps assigned TRBD1 or TRBD2 (5 bases each). Per the germline V gene, CDR1 is MDHEN and CDR2 is SYDVKM. V was cut by 5 bases and J by 2 bases, with 19 bases left in between. The CDR3 is 16 residues long. The CDR3, as DNA: TGTGCCAGCAGTCCGTCTCTAGGGACGGGGACCTACGAGCAGTACTTC. Translating gives CASSPSLGTGTYEQYF. The full variable domain, with the rest looked up from reference TRBV28 and TRBJ2-7, is DVKVTQSSRYLVKRTGEKVFLECVQDMDHENMFWYRQDPGLGLRLIYFSYDVKMKEKGDIPEGYSVSREKKERFSLILESASTNQTSMYLCASSPSLGTGTYEQYFGPGTRLTVT.

The chain uses TRBV29-1 and TRBJ2-5; 12 positions agree with TRBD1. Germline V gene sequence: CDR1 SQVTM, CDR2 ANQGSEA. The V and J ends lost 7 bases and 13 bases, in that order; junction bases with no gene match: 10. The CDR3 consists of 12 residues. The chain's CDR3 is CSAKGTGGLRYF. Here the CDR3 DNA reads TGCAGCGCCAAGGGGACAGGGGGCCTTCGGTACTTC.

As for this clone: At the DNA level, this CDR3 is encoded by other sequences in the same sample as well. The genes are TRBV18 and TRBJ2-7; maybe TRBD1 (5 bases). Germline values: CDR1 KGHSH, CDR2 LQKENI. The length of the CDR3 is 12 residues. Trimming cost V 3 bases and J 6 bases, with 9 bases left between them. The CDR3 here is CASSPSGLEQYF. In DNA form, the CDR3 reads TGTGCCAGCTCACCGTCAGGGCTCGAGCAGTACTTC.

This clone was counted a few times. The V gene is TRBV5-4, the J gene TRBJ1-1, with D unresolved. Germline V gives CDR1 SGHNT, CDR2 YYREEE (reference sequence). V was clipped by 2 bases and J by 6 bases, with 8 bases between them. The CDR3 is 12 residues long. The CDR3 here is CASSLNGPEAFF. CDR3 DNA: TGTGCCAGCAGCTTAAATGGCCCTGAAGCTTTCTTT.

This sequence joins TRBV4-2 and TRBJ1-5; D is perhaps TRBD1 (5 bases). The CDR3 is made up of 16 amino acids. Germline CDR1 and CDR2: LGHNA and YNFKEQ. Trimming shortened V by 0 bases and J by 1 base, and 10 bases separated the two germline ends. The CDR3 DNA follows: TGTGCCAGCAGCCAAGAATGGGGGGGGAGCAATCAGCCCCAGCATTTT. Its protein product is CASSQEWGGSNQPQHF.

The chain recombines TRBV18 with TRBJ2-1; possible D gene TRBD1, 5 bases. With 5 bases removed from V and 9 bases from J, the gap between germline ends came to 17 bases. Germline V gene sequence: CDR1 KGHSH, CDR2 LQKENI. CDR3 size: 14 residues. CDR3 nucleotides: TGTGCCAGCTCAGGATTAGCTAGGACAAGTGAGCAGTTCTTC. It codes for CASSGLARTSEQFF.

This chain uses TRBV7-2 with TRBJ2-1; D perhaps matches TRBD1 (5 bases). Germline V gene lookup returns CDR1 SGHTA and CDR2 FQGNSA. The CDR3 has 18 residues. Trimming pared 1 base from V and 1 base from J, leaving 17 bases between. The CDR3 sequence is CASSLVQGSTWSYNEQFF. The CDR3 DNA follows: TGTGCCAGCAGCTTAGTCCAGGGATCTACCTGGTCCTACAATGAGCAGTTCTTC.

J is TRBJ1-2 and V is TRBV9, with TRBD1 matching over 10 bases. After removal of 4 bases from V and 4 bases from J, the junction contained 7 bases not matched to a gene. Germline CDR1 is SGDLS and CDR2 is YYNGEE. CDR3 length equals 15 residues. In nucleotides, the CDR3 is TGTGCCAGCAGCACCCGACAGGGGGCGACCTATGGCTACACCTTC. The encoded protein is CASSTRQGATYGYTF.

The chain carries TRBV18 and TRBJ2-1; D might be TRBD1 (7 bases). The CDR3 spans 16 residues. Germline V gives CDR1 KGHSH, CDR2 LQKENI. Trimming shortened V by 3 bases and J by 2 bases, and 14 bases separated the two germline ends. This CDR3 is CASSPERRGAYNEQFF. The CDR3 nucleotides read TGTGCCAGCTCACCCGAACGCAGGGGGGCCTACAATGAGCAGTTCTTC.

The chain carries TRBV7-9 and TRBJ2-5; D is perhaps TRBD1 (5 bases). Germline CDR1 and CDR2: SEHNR and FQNEAQ (reference sequence). The length of the CDR3 is 14 residues. The V end was cut by 2 bases, the J end by 3 bases, with 10 bases between. CDR3 loop: CASSLTTGEETQYF. DNA for the CDR3: TGTGCCAGCAGCTTAACAACAGGAGAAGAGACCCAGTACTTC.

This chain links TRBV19 with TRBJ1-2; D unresolved. The V and J ends lost 4 bases and 2 bases respectively, with 5 bases between them. The germline CDR1 and CDR2 sequences are LNHDA and SQIVND (reference sequence). CDR3 length: 12 amino acids. CDR3 in DNA: TGTGCCAGTAGTAATCTGAACTATGGCTACACCTTC. Its protein is CASSNLNYGYTF.

This clone was seen only once. V and J are TRBV11-2 and TRBJ1-1; 8 bases map to TRBD1. The CDR3 runs 17 residues. Unmatched junction bases numbered 14, after V lost 5 bases and J lost 3 bases. Germline-derived CDR1 and CDR2 are SGHAT and FQNNGV. The CDR3 spells CASSPRTGPSSDTEAFF. The CDR3 DNA follows: TGTGCCAGCAGCCCCCGGACAGGGCCTTCCTCTGACACTGAAGCTTTCTTT.

The gene calls are TRBV7-9 and TRBJ2-5, with 8 bases lining up with TRBD2. CDR3 size: 15 residues. Trimming removed 3 bases from V and 5 bases from J; junction bases left unmatched: 8. Germline V gene data show CDR1 as SEHNR and CDR2 as FQNEAQ (reference sequence). CDR3 in DNA: TGTGCCAGCAGCTTTTCAGCGGGAGCGTTGGAGACCCAGTACTTC. This sequence encodes CASSFSAGALETQYF.

The V and J genes are TRBV28 and TRBJ1-2; tentative D call: TRBD1 (6 bases). V lost 7 bases and J 4 bases, leaving 16 bases between the germline ends. Germline loops: CDR1 MDHEN, CDR2 SYDVKM. The CDR3 has 14 amino acids. CDR3 loop: CASTKGGWGYGYTF. CDR3 sequence (DNA): TGTGCCAGCACCAAGGGGGGTTGGGGCTATGGCTACACCTTC.

V gene TRBV5-4 combines with J gene TRBJ1-1; 8 nucleotides agree with TRBD1. Germline V gene sequence: CDR1 SGHNT, CDR2 YYREEE (reference sequence). The CDR3 is 13 residues long. The junction had 8 bases not matched to a gene; V was cut back by 3 bases and J by 10 bases. Here the CDR3 DNA reads TGTGCCAGCAGCTCGGATCCTGACAGGGGAGCTTTCTTT. Its protein product is CASSSDPDRGAFF.

The chain uses TRBV6-5 and TRBJ2-7; D is undetermined. V lost 5 bases and J lost 7, with 18 bases in between. CDR3 size: 14 residues. CDR1 MNHEY and CDR2 SVGAGI come from the germline V gene. CDR3 nucleotide sequence: TGTGCCAGCAGTATCTCCGGGCCGCCGGGTGAGCAGTACTTC. It specifies CASSISGPPGEQYF.

The chain employs TRBV18 and TRBJ1-2; possible D gene TRBD1, 6 bases. Between the trimmed V and J ends, which lost 1 base and 0 bases, there was a span of 12 bases. Germline V gene lookup returns CDR1 KGHSH and CDR2 LQKENI. The CDR3 has 16 amino acids. The CDR3 DNA is TGTGCCAGCTCACCACTTCTTAAGGGGGCTAACTATGGCTACACCTTC. This gives the protein CASSPLLKGANYGYTF. Supplemented by reference TRBV18 and TRBJ1-2, the full variable domain reads NAGVMQNPRHLVRRRGQEARLRCSPMKGHSHVYWYRQLPEEGLKFMVYLQKENIIDESGMPKERFSAEFPKEGPSILRIQQVVRGDSAAYFCASSPLLKGANYGYTFGSGTRLTVV.

V usage is TRBV10-3 and J usage is TRBJ1-5; D is undetermined. Deletions cut 4 bases from V and 0 bases from J, with 4 bases between. The CDR3 covers 13 residues. Germline V gene data show CDR1 as ENHRY and CDR2 as SYGVKD. For the CDR3, the DNA is TGTGCCATCAGTGGGGTTAGCAATCAGCCCCAGCATTTT. Amino acid sequence: CAISGVSNQPQHF.